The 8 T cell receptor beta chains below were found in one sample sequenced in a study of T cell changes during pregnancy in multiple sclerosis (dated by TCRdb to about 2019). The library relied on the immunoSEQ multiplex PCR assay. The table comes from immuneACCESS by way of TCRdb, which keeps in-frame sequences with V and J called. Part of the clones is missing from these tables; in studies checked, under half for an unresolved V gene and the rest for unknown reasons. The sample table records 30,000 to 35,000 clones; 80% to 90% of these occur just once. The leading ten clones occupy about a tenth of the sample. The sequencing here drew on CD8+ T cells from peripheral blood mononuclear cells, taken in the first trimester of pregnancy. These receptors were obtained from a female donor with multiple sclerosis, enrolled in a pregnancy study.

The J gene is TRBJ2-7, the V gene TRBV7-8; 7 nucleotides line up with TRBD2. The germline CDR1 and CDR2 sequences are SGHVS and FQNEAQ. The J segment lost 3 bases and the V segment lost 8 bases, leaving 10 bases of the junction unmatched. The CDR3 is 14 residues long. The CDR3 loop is CASAEGLILYEQYF. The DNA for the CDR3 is TGTGCCAGCGCGGAGGGACTAATCCTCTACGAGCAGTACTTC.

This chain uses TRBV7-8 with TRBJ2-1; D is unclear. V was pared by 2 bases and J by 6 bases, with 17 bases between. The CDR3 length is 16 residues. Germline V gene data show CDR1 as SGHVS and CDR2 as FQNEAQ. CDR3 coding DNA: TGTGCCAGCAGCTTATTCTCAGGATTTTCTTCCAATGAGCAGTTCTTC. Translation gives CASSLFSGFSSNEQFF. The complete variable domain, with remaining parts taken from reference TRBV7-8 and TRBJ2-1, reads GAGVSQSPRYKVAKRGQDVALRCDPISGHVSLFWYQQALGQGPEFLTYFQNEAQLDKSGLPSDRFFAERPEGSVSTLKIQRTQQEDSAVYLCASSLFSGFSSNEQFFGPGTRLTVL.

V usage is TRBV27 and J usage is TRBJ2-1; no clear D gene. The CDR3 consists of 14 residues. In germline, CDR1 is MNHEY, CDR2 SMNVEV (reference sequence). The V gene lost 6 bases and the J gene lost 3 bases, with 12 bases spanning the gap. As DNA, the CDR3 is TGTGCCAGCAGCCCTAGTGTCCTCTACAATGAGCAGTTCTTC. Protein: CASSPSVLYNEQFF.

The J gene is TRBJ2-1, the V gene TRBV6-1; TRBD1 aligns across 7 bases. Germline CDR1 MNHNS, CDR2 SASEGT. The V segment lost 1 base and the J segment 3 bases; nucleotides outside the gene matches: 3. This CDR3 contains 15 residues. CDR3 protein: CASSEGQGFYNEQFF. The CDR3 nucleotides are TGTGCCAGCAGTGAAGGACAGGGATTCTACAATGAGCAGTTCTTC.

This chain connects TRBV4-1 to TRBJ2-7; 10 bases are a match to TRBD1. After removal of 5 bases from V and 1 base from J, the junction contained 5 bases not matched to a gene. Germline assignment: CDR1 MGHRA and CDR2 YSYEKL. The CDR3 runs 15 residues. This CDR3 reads CASSSGTGVSYEQYF. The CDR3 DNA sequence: TGCGCCAGCAGCTCCGGGACAGGGGTTTCCTACGAGCAGTACTTC.

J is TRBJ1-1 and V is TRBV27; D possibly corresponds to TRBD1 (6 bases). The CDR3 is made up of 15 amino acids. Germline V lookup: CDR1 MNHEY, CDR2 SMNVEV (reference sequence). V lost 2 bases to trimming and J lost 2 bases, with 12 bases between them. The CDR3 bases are TGTGCCAGCAGTTTACAGACAGGTGTCAACACTGAAGCTTTCTTT. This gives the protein CASSLQTGVNTEAFF.

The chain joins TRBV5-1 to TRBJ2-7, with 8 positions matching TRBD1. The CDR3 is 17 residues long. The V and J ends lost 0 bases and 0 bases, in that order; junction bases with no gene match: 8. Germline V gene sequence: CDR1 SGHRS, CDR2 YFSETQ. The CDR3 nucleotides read TGCGCCAGCAGCTTGGTTGGGACAGGAACCTTCTCCTACGAGCAGTACTTC. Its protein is CASSLVGTGTFSYEQYF.

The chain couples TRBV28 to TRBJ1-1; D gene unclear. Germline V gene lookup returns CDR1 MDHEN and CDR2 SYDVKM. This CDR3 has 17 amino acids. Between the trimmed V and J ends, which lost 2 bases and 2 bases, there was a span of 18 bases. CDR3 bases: TGTGCCAGCAGTTTAATCCTCGTTGGGCAGAGAAACACTGAAGCTTTCTTT. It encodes CASSLILVGQRNTEAFF.